Listed below are T cell receptor beta chains from one sample, sequenced in a study of T cell repertoires in cytomegalovirus infection. No antigen is known for these receptors. TCRdb ran MiXCR on the reads and lists one entry per CDR3 protein. The repertoire has fewer than 850,000 distinct CDR3 sequences, approximately 32% of them found once; the top ten carry roughly 14%. This sample comprised cultured CD8+ T cells from PBMCs, obtained from culture after CMV antigen stimulation. These receptors came from a human donor in good health (CMV status not recorded). Some clones in this sample may be carry-over from other donors' samples. Each CDR3 is given with its conserved first and last residue. The D gene is left open where the match is weak. Clone size is shown for a subset of rows, as once, few, many or a class of expanded clone.

j_gene	v_gene	d_gene	abundance	CDR3nt	CDR3aa
TRBJ1-2	TRBV27	-	few	TGTGCCAGCAGTCCCCACCCACGGGGATCTTCCTATGGCTACACCTTC	CASSPHPRGSSYGYTF
TRBJ1-2	TRBV6-2/TRBV6-3	-	few	TGTGCCAGCAGCCCCGGGACCCGGCGGGACTATGGCTACACCTTC	CASSPGTRRDYGYTF
TRBJ2-1	TRBV7-6	-	many	TGTGCCAGCAGCTTAGGTGAGACAGGAATTTACAATGAGCAGTTCTTC	CASSLGETGIYNEQFF
TRBJ2-1	TRBV6-6	-	-	TGTGCCAGCAGTAATACGGGGGACTTTCCCTCCTACAATGAGCAGTTCTTC	CASSNTGDFPSYNEQFF
TRBJ1-1	TRBV2	-	few	TGTGCCAGCATAGTAACCCGCCGTGGTGCTTTCTTT	CASIVTRRGAFF
TRBJ2-1	TRBV6-5	-	few	TGTGCCAGCGCCCTGGGGGTTTACAATGAGCAGTTCTTC	CASALGVYNEQFF
TRBJ2-1	TRBV2	TRBD2	few	TGTGCCAGCAGTGATCCAACGGGACTAGGCTCCTACAATGAGCAGTTCTTC	CASSDPTGLGSYNEQFF
TRBJ2-7	TRBV28	-	few	TGTGCCAGCAGTCCAAACTACAGGGTAGGAAGGTACGAGCAGTACTTC	CASSPNYRVGRYEQYF
TRBJ2-5	TRBV7-6	-	once	TGTGCCGGAGGGAGGGGGCTTCAAGAGACCCAGTACTTC	CAGGRGLQETQYF
TRBJ2-1	TRBV27	-	few	TGTGCCAGCAGTCCCGCGGCCTACAATGAGCAGTTCTTC	CASSPAAYNEQFF
TRBJ1-1	TRBV7-9	-	many	TGTGCCAGCAGCTTAGACTTTGAGGGCAGGGAAGGCACTGAAGCTTTCTTT	CASSLDFEGREGTEAFF
TRBJ2-7	TRBV4-1	-	-	TGCGCCAGCAGCCAAGTTGTGGGGCAGGGAGGTTCGAGCGAGCAGTACTTC	CASSQVVGQGGSSEQYF
TRBJ2-1	TRBV12-5	-	-	TGTGCTAGTGGTTCCTCCGAGAGCTCCTACAATGAGCAGTTCTTC	CASGSSESSYNEQFF
TRBJ1-1	TRBV4-1	TRBD1	-	TGCGCCAGCAGCCAAGTCCTGACAGGGGGGAACACTGAAGCTTTCTTT	CASSQVLTGGNTEAFF
TRBJ2-6	TRBV4-1	-	-	TGTGCCAGCAGCCAAGAGTCATGGGGCTACGGGGCCAACGTCCTGACTTTC	CASSQESWGYGANVLTF
TRBJ1-2	TRBV2	-	once	TGTGCCAGCAGTGAAGTTGAGGTATTATATGGCTACACCTTC	CASSEVEVLYGYTF
TRBJ2-6	TRBV4-3	-	-	TGCGCCAGCAGCCAATATAGCGGCGAACCATCTGGGGCCAACGTCCTGACTTTC	CASSQYSGEPSGANVLTF
TRBJ2-5	TRBV12-3/TRBV12-4	-	many	TGTGCCAGCAGTAGGGTGTTGGGGCGGGAGACCCAGTACTTC	CASSRVLGRETQYF
TRBJ2-7	TRBV27	-	-	TGTGCCAGCAGTTTATCGGGGCTCGGGACCTACGAGCAGTACTTC	CASSLSGLGTYEQYF
TRBJ2-7	TRBV7-8	-	many	TGTGCCAGCAGCCTAACCGGGACGGGGTACGAGCAGTACTTC	CASSLTGTGYEQYF
TRBJ1-2	TRBV24-1	-	-	TGTGCCACCAGTGAACCACCCCAGGGAGGGGGAATTAACTATGGCTACACCTTC	CATSEPPQGGGINYGYTF
TRBJ2-3	TRBV27	-	-	TGTGCCAGCAGTTTATTGTCTATCTCTAGCACAGATACGCAGTATTTT	CASSLLSISSTDTQYF
TRBJ2-1	TRBV7-9	TRBD2	-	TGTGCCAGCAGCTCGACTAGCGGGGGACGGGAGGAGTTCTTC	CASSSTSGGREEFF
TRBJ2-1	TRBV7-8	TRBD2	many	TGTGCCAGCAGCTTGGCTTCTAGCGGGAGGAGGGATGAGCAGTTCTTC	CASSLASSGRRDEQFF
TRBJ2-7	TRBV19	TRBD1	few	TGTGCCAGTAGCATAGGGGAGGACAGGGAATACGAGCAGTACTTC	CASSIGEDREYEQYF
TRBJ2-3	TRBV20-1	-	-	TGCAGTGCCAGTAGCGGTTCTAGCACAGATACGCAGTATTTT	CSASSGSSTDTQYF
TRBJ2-3	TRBV6-1	-	-	TGTGCCAGCAGTGAAGGCATCCTAAGATGGGGCACAGATACGCAGTATTTT	CASSEGILRWGTDTQYF
TRBJ1-4	TRBV12-3/TRBV12-4	-	many	TGTGCCAGCAGTTTAGCCCCTGGCGGTGAAAAACTGTTTTTT	CASSLAPGGEKLFF
TRBJ1-1	TRBV12-3/TRBV12-4	-	-	TGTGCCAGCAGTTGGGACGTTTTATCGAACACTGAAGCTTTCTTT	CASSWDVLSNTEAFF
TRBJ1-1	TRBV14	-	few	TGTGCCAGCAGCCTGCGACAGACCATGAACACTGAAGCTTTCTTT	CASSLRQTMNTEAFF
TRBJ2-2	TRBV7-9	-	-	TGTGCCAGCAGCTTCTCGGGTGGGCCCACCGGGGAGCTGTTTTTT	CASSFSGGPTGELFF